Listed below are T cell receptor beta chains from one sample, sequenced in a study of shared clonotypes between healthy human individuals. Profiling relied on immunoSEQ multiplex PCR, and the TCRdb table lists in-frame clones only, not all of them. The sample holds about 450,000 clones, 70% to 80% seen once. The specimen sequenced was PBMCs. The receptors were gathered from a woman in her forties in good health. Some clones in this sample may be carry-over from other donors' samples. CDR3s leave out the opening cysteine and the closing phenylalanine or tryptophan. Rows give clone size only sometimes, using once, few, many, or a class for an expanded clone.

TRBJ1-4 TRBV2 few ASRQDRRDEKLF
TRBJ2-7 TRBV7-8 few ASSSRDGTYEQY
TRBJ2-7 TRBV9 few ASSVDRIAGPYEQY
TRBJ2-5 TRBV10-3 . AISPFGSAWETQY
TRBJ2-1 TRBV11-3 . ASRKGADEQF
TRBJ2-7 TRBV30 . AWSVRRLTSSYEQY
TRBJ2-5 TRBV9 . ASSVGVGVETQY
TRBJ1-5 TRBV5-8 . ASSLDLGGNQPQH
TRBJ1-2 TRBV28 . ASSPAGLFIYGYT
TRBJ1-2 TRBV10-3 . AISEDQGAGGYT
TRBJ2-7 TRBV29-1 . SVQSVQKSYEQY
TRBJ2-5 TRBV5-6 . ASSLLRVQETQY
TRBJ2-2 TRBV7-3 . ASSPQGLGELF
TRBJ2-7 TRBV30 . AWSRGLGSFTEQY
TRBJ2-4 TRBV5-4 . ASSPTGLSFQY
TRBJ2-7 TRBV11-2 . ASSFSGAGPTYEQY
TRBJ2-7 TRBV28 . ASSLSTGVGYEQY
TRBJ2-5 TRBV27 . ASSSLTGGETQY
TRBJ1-5 TRBV30 . AWRGGFDQPQH
TRBJ1-3 TRBV30 . AWSVMGVRDTIY
TRBJ2-5 TRBV19 once ASRQGETQY
TRBJ2-2 TRBV10-1 . ASRDDNSNTGELF
TRBJ1-1 TRBV5-1 . ASSLDATNTEAF
TRBJ2-2 TRBV28 . ASSPQWSGETGELF
TRBJ2-5 TRBV4-1 . ASSQGRAGTVGETQY
TRBJ2-2 TRBV14 . ASSQDSGPSLTGELF
TRBJ2-2 TRBV5-4 . ASSSGTANTGELF
TRBJ2-7 TRBV7-2 many ASSPAYEQY
TRBJ2-3 TRBV30 . AWSVLRDTQY
TRBJ1-1 TRBV6-5 . ASSRTAATEAF
TRBJ1-5 TRBV6-1 . ASSEVRYSNQPQH